Given below is one T cell receptor (beta chain) in context. Its target is unknown. Naive CD8 isolation took CD45RO-negative cells positively selected for CCR7 and excluded terminally differentiated effector memory CD45RA+ cells. This sample stems from a study of shared clonotypes between healthy human individuals. Whole-study context: CD4 naive and memory got three plates each, CD8 naive two, CD8 memory one. Study-level findings and limits: Generation probabilities were higher for clonotypes shared across all four sorted-subset donors than for unshared ones.

Here immunoSEQ multiplex PCR was the method, and the copy in TCRdb shows in-frame clones only, minus some. This table holds hundreds of thousands of clones, 90% to 95% found once. Per the germline V gene, CDR1 is SEHNR and CDR2 is FQNEAQ (reference sequence). The trim removed 0 bases at V and 3 bases at J, leaving 2 bases unmatched. The length of the CDR3 is 15 residues. Sequencing was carried out using naive CD8+ T cells sorted from blood. The clonotype was recovered from a woman aged 25 to 45 in good health. The rearrangement joins TRBV7-9 to TRBJ2-7; 10 nucleotides line up with TRBD2. The CDR3 nucleotides are TGTGCCAGCAGCTTAGCGCCTAGCGGGAGCTACGAGCAGTACTTC. It translates to CASSLAPSGSYEQYF.